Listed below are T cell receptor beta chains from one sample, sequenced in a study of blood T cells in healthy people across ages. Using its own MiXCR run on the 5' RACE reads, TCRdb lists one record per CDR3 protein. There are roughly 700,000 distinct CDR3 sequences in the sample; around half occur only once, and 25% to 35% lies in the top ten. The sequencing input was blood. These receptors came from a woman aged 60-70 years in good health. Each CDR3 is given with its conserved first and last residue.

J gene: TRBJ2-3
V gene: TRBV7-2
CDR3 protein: CASSVEGEDTQYF

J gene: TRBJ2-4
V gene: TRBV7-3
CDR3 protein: CASSLEAGIEQYF

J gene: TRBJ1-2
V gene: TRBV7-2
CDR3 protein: CASSLETLRSNTF

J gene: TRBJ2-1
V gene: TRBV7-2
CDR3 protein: CASLPSGSYNEQFF

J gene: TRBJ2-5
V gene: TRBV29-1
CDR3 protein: CSVERDRGYNEQYF

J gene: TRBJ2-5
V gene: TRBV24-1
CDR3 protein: CATSDQTGILGETQYF

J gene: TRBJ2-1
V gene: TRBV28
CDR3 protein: CASSSQGGNPNEQFF

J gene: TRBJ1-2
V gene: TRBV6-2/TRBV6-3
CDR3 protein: CASMEGQIYGYTF

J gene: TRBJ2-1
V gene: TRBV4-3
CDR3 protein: CASTNDRFGGEQFF

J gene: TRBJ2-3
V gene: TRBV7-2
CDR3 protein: CASSLGGLSSTDTQYF

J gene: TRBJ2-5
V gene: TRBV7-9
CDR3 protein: CASIPFLAGSQETQYF

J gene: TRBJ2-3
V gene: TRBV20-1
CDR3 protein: CSATLLGAGLNTDTQYF

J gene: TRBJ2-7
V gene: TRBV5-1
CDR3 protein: CASSLTQGPGEPQYF

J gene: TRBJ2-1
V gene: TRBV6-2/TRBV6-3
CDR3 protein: CASSKRDRAHNEQFF

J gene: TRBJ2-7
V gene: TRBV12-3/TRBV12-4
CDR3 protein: CASSFGGLDEQYF

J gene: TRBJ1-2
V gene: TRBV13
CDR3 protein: CASSLGTGTYGYTF

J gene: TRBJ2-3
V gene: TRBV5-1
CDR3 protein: CASSLGDMTDTQYF

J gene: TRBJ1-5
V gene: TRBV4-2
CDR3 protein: CASSQDGGQPQHF

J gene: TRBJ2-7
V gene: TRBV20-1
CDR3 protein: CSARGSYEQYF

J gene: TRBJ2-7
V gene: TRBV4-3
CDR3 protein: CASSQDSGGSYEQYF

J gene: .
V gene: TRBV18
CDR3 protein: CASSALTSYEQYF

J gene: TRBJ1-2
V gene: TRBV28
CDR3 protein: CATGSLYGYTF

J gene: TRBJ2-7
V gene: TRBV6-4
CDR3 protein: CASSPTARGLYEQYF